This entry lists 9 T cell receptor beta chains sequenced from one sample in a study of cytomegalovirus exposure and HLA in healthy donors. The primer mix had 60 Vbeta and 13 Jbeta primers. TCRdb's table, derived via immunoSEQ multiplex PCR, lists solely in-frame clones and lacks some. This table has 150,000 to 200,000 clones, around 83% appearing once. Sample: PBMCs. Receptors originate from a woman between 18 and 29 years old in good health and CMV-seronegative.

This chain links TRBV5-6 with TRBJ2-1; 10 bases map to TRBD2. Germline V gives CDR1 SGHDT, CDR2 YYEEEE. The CDR3 has 17 amino acids. V dropped 2 bases and J dropped 4; count of bases not matched to a gene: 9. The CDR3 sequence is CASSFRKRGGWYNEQFF. CDR3 DNA: TGTGCCAGCAGCTTCAGAAAGCGGGGGGGATGGTACAATGAGCAGTTCTTC.

The genes are TRBV28 and TRBJ1-1, with D tentatively TRBD1 (6 bases). CDR1 is MDHEN, CDR2 SYDVKM, per germline. The V gene lost 4 bases and the J gene lost 3 bases, with 9 bases spanning the gap. The CDR3 spans 13 residues. The chain's CDR3 is CASSYRVDTEAFF. CDR3 DNA sequence: TGTGCCAGCAGTTACAGGGTTGACACTGAAGCTTTCTTT.

V gene TRBV27 combines with J gene TRBJ1-3; TRBD1 matches 8 bases. The CDR3 runs to 14 residues. CDR1 and CDR2 from the germline V gene are MNHEY and SMNVEV (reference sequence). Trimming cost V 6 bases and J 4 bases; bases outside gene matches: 5. CDR3 region: CASRDRESGNTIYF. Written as DNA, the CDR3 is TGTGCCAGCAGGGACAGGGAGTCAGGAAACACCATATATTTT.

This clone was seen just once. This rearrangement joins TRBV5-1 to TRBJ2-7; no clear D. The V gene's germline CDR1 is SGHRS and CDR2 YFSETQ. V shed 1 base and J shed 3 bases, with 5 bases lying between them. The CDR3 sequence is 12 residues long. The CDR3 nucleotides are TGCGCCAGCAGCTTGACAAACTACGAGCAGTACTTC. Protein product: CASSLTNYEQYF. The full variable domain, completed using reference TRBV5-1 and TRBJ2-7, is KAGVTQTPRYLIKTRGQQVTLSCSPISGHRSVSWYQQTPGQGLQFLFEYFSETQRNKGNFPGRFSGRQFSNSRSEMNVSTLELGDSALYLCASSLTNYEQYFGPGTRLTVT.

The V call is TRBV18, the J call TRBJ2-1; D uncertain. Trimming removed 1 base at V and 8 bases at J, with 12 bases between. This CDR3 is 14 amino acids long. Germline CDR1 KGHSH, CDR2 LQKENI. CDR3 DNA sequence: TGTGCCAGCTCACCACTAACTTACCACGATGAGCAGTTCTTC. Amino acids: CASSPLTYHDEQFF.

With regard to this clone: One end of the junction varies from germline; a read error may be responsible. This chain uses TRBV7-9 with TRBJ2-7, with 10 bases identical to TRBD2. Germline-derived CDR1 and CDR2 are SEHNR and FQNEAQ (reference sequence). The CDR3 covers 12 residues. CDR3 nucleotide sequence: TGTTCCAGCAGCCGGACTAGCGGCGAGCAGTACTTC. It is translated as CSSSRTSGEQYF.

This clone was observed a handful of times. V gene TRBV4-1 combines with J gene TRBJ1-4, with D maybe TRBD1 (5 bases). The CDR3 consists of 15 residues. Trimming cost V 3 bases and J 8 bases, with 16 bases left between them. Germline-derived CDR1 and CDR2 are MGHRA and YSYEKL. CDR3 protein: CASSHTGPGDEKLFF. DNA of the CDR3: TGCGCCAGCAGCCATACCGGGCCGGGGGACGAAAAACTGTTTTTT.

The CDR3 spells CSVLGTSAVPYEQYF. The CDR3 bases are TGCAGCGTCCTTGGGACTAGCGCCGTACCCTACGAGCAGTACTTC. This chain links TRBV29-1 with TRBJ2-7; 10 bases line up with TRBD2. CDR3 length: 15 amino acids. Germline assignment: CDR1 SQVTM and CDR2 ANQGSEA. Trimming took 6 bases from V and 2 from J; bases not matched to a gene: 10.

This clone was seen a handful of times. V is TRBV7-9 and J is TRBJ2-5; perhaps TRBD2 as D (6 bases). Germline V gene sequence: CDR1 SEHNR, CDR2 FQNEAQ (reference sequence). This CDR3 is built from 14 residues. The germline V and J ends were trimmed by 2 bases and 5 bases, with 12 bases remaining between them. The CDR3 DNA reads as TGTGCCAGCAGCTTAAACGGGGGATCGGAGACCCAGTACTTC. The encoded protein is CASSLNGGSETQYF.